Below, 12 T cell receptor beta chains from the same sample are listed, as sequenced in a study of T-cell reconstitution after alpha-beta-depleted transplantation in children. Unique molecular identifiers were incorporated into the prepared TCRbeta library. TCRdb redid the calling of the PCR reads with MiXCR, one entry per CDR3 protein. The sample lists 150,000 to 250,000 distinct CDR3 sequences, about 6% occurring once. The material sequenced was PBMCs, taken before TCRalphabeta/CD19-depleted stem cell transplant. The receptors stem from a girl less than two years old with combined immunodeficiency, due to receive a stem cell transplant.

This chain links TRBV14 with TRBJ1-2; the match to TRBD1 covers 9 bases. Trimming at V came to 1 base and at J to 13 bases, leaving 7 bases not matched to a gene. The germline V gene has CDR1 SGHDN and CDR2 FVKESK. This CDR3 has 13 residues. Here the CDR3 reads CASSQAGTGQGTF. The DNA of the CDR3 is TGTGCCAGCAGCCAAGCCGGGACAGGGCAGGGCACCTTC.

This clonotype was detected ten times or more. The chain combines TRBV4-3 with TRBJ1-2; TRBD1 aligns across 7 bases. This CDR3 has 15 residues. Per germline, CDR1 LGHNA and CDR2 YSLEER. The trim removed 0 bases at V and 3 bases at J, leaving 4 bases unmatched. The CDR3 DNA reads as TGCGCCAGCAGCCAAGAGAAGGGACAGCACTATGGCTACACCTTC. Amino acid sequence: CASSQEKGQHYGYTF.

This clonotype was picked up many times. The chain links TRBV7-2 to TRBJ2-1; 12 nucleotides align to TRBD2. The germline CDR1 and CDR2 sequences are SGHTA and FQGNSA. Losses at the gene ends were 8 bases for V and 7 bases for J; bases not matched to a gene: 9. The CDR3 length is 15 residues. CDR3 sequence reads: CASHASGRAGNEQFF. DNA of the CDR3: TGTGCCAGCCATGCTAGCGGGAGGGCCGGGAATGAGCAGTTCTTC.

The rearrangement joins TRBV20-1 to TRBJ1-1; 9 nucleotides line up with TRBD1. This CDR3 is 16 amino acids long. V was pared by 0 bases and J by 4 bases, with 9 bases of the junction left unmatched. Germline CDR1 and CDR2: DFQATT and SNEGSKA (reference sequence). The CDR3 bases are TGCAGTGCTAGAGACCCAACCGGGACAGGGACCACTGAAGCTTTCTTT. Translated, it gives CSARDPTGTGTTEAFF.

This clonotype was counted between two and nine times. The V and J genes are TRBV11-2 and TRBJ2-1; 11 bases map to TRBD2. The ends lost 3 bases at V and 7 bases at J; junction bases unmatched: 5. Germline values: CDR1 SGHAT, CDR2 FQNNGV. The CDR3 runs to 15 residues. The CDR3 loop reads CASSFLAGGFNEQFF. The DNA of the CDR3 is TGTGCCAGCAGCTTTCTAGCGGGGGGTTTTAATGAGCAGTTCTTC. The full variable domain, its missing parts supplied by reference TRBV11-2 and TRBJ2-1, is EAGVAQSPRYKIIEKRQSVAFWCNPISGHATLYWYQQILGQGPKLLIQFQNNGVVDDSQLPKDRFSAERLKGVDSTLKIQPAKLEDSAVYLCASSFLAGGFNEQFFGPGTRLTVL.

This clonotype was counted ten times or more. The genes are TRBV4-1 and TRBJ1-2; D remains unclear. This CDR3 region has 13 residues. Germline V gives CDR1 MGHRA, CDR2 YSYEKL. V was clipped by 0 bases and J by 3 bases, with 5 bases between them. The CDR3 sequence: CASSQERYYGYTF. The DNA of the CDR3 is TGCGCCAGCAGCCAAGAAAGGTACTATGGCTACACCTTC.

This clonotype has a count of ten or more. The chain combines TRBV5-1 with TRBJ2-7, with D unclear. The CDR3 sequence is 12 residues long. Trimming stripped 3 bases from V and 3 bases from J, with 7 bases between. Germline values: CDR1 SGHRS, CDR2 YFSETQ. The CDR3 DNA is TGCGCCAGCAGCTCGTCAAACTACGAGCAGTACTTC. This codes for CASSSSNYEQYF. Variable domain in full (rest from reference TRBV5-1 and TRBJ2-7): KAGVTQTPRYLIKTRGQQVTLSCSPISGHRSVSWYQQTPGQGLQFLFEYFSETQRNKGNFPGRFSGRQFSNSRSEMNVSTLELGDSALYLCASSSSNYEQYFGPGTRLTVT.

This clonotype has just a few counts. The V call is TRBV20-1, the J call TRBJ2-7, with 12 nucleotides matching TRBD2. The V and J ends lost 0 bases and 2 bases, in that order; junction bases with no gene match: 8. CDR3 length: 17 amino acids. In germline, CDR1 is DFQATT, CDR2 SNEGSKA (reference sequence). The DNA for the CDR3 is TGCAGTGCTAGAGATCCTCTAGCGGGAGGGCGAACCTACGAGCAGTACTTC. It yields the protein CSARDPLAGGRTYEQYF.

This clonotype was seen repeatedly, ten times or more. V gene TRBV15 combines with J gene TRBJ2-1, with 7 bases fitting TRBD2. With 3 bases clipped from V and 4 bases from J, the junction kept 12 bases outside the gene matches. The CDR3 is 17 residues long. Germline V gene sequence: CDR1 LNHNV, CDR2 YYDKDF (reference sequence). Here the CDR3 reads CATSRPELAGAYNEQFF. Written as DNA, the CDR3 is TGTGCCACCAGCAGGCCCGAGCTGGCGGGAGCATACAATGAGCAGTTCTTC. Combining the CDR3 with reference TRBV15 and TRBJ2-1 gives the whole variable domain DAMVIQNPRYQVTQFGKPVTLSCSQTLNHNVMYWYQQKSSQAPKLLFHYYDKDFNNEADTPDNFQSRRPNTSFCFLDIRSPGLGDTAMYLCATSRPELAGAYNEQFFGPGTRLTVL.

In its sample, this clonotype was seen many times. The V gene is TRBV12-3 or TRBV12-4, the J gene TRBJ2-1; D remains unclear. The germline V and J ends were trimmed by 5 bases and 6 bases, with 11 bases remaining between them. The CDR3 totals 13 residues. In DNA form, the CDR3 reads TGTGCCAGCAGTCCACGGGTTTCCAATGAGCAGTTCTTC. Residues: CASSPRVSNEQFF.

There are many counts of this clonotype. This chain connects TRBV6-2 or TRBV6-3 to TRBJ2-1; tentatively, D is TRBD1 or TRBD2 (6 bases each). From germline, CDR1 is MNHEY and CDR2 SVGEGT. V was trimmed by 6 bases and J by 0 bases, leaving 18 bases between them. CDR3 size: 17 residues. CDR3 sequence: CASRLFWGAFSYNEQFF. The CDR3 DNA reads TGTGCCAGCAGACTCTTTTGGGGGGCATTCTCCTACAATGAGCAGTTCTTC.

This clonotype appeared many times. This rearrangement joins TRBV28 to TRBJ1-4; D is unresolved. The ends were cut back, 2 bases at V and 6 bases at J, with 37 bases in the middle. Germline CDR1 reads MDHEN; CDR2 reads SYDVKM. This CDR3 region has 23 residues. The chain's CDR3 is CASSLRAAVRILYPSMVDEKLFF. DNA of the CDR3: TGTGCCAGCAGTTTAAGGGCGGCAGTAAGGATACTTTACCCTTCTATGGTTGATGAAAAACTGTTTTTT.